This T cell receptor (beta chain) was recorded in a study of cytomegalovirus exposure and HLA in healthy donors. PCR primers comprised 60 Vbeta and 13 Jbeta primers. Profiling relied on immunoSEQ multiplex PCR, and the TCRdb table lists in-frame clones only, not all of them. The sample records around 120,000 clones, approximately 80% being singletons. Findings and limits, study-wide: Reported performance of the classifier showed diagnosis of cytomegalovirus status with high specificity and sensitivity. Presence/absence comparisons presumed near-even sequencing depth among donors.

Germline V gene data show CDR1 as SGHVS and CDR2 as FQNEAQ. V was shortened by 8 bases and J by 2 bases, with 13 bases between the two germline ends. The CDR3 totals 14 residues. Note on this clone: What it binds is unknown.

The chain is built from TRBV7-8 and TRBJ1-3, with TRBD1 as a possible D gene (6 bases). The sequenced material came from PBMCs. The TCR sequence derives from a woman in her thirties or forties in good health and CMV-seropositive. The chain's CDR3 is CASREGGAGNTIYF. The CDR3 region has the DNA TGTGCCAGCCGGGAAGGGGGAGCTGGAAACACCATATATTTT.